This note documents a single T cell receptor beta chain sequence. These data come from a study of blood T cell repertoires in COVID-19. Seattle patients were enrolled during active infection and followed longitudinally. This CDR3 contains 14 residues. CDR1 and CDR2 from the germline V gene are SGDLS and YYNGEE. The ends were cut back, 0 bases at V and 6 bases at J, with 9 bases in the middle. The protocol was immunoSEQ multiplex PCR, while the TCRdb copy is restricted to in-frame clones and leaves out a portion. The profile shows around 210,000 clones, just under 85% of them singletons. The sequence derives from a man aged 55 to 70 with COVID-19, enrolled during active disease. The sample was peripheral blood. The rearrangement links TRBV9 to TRBJ2-2; D is undetermined. CDR3 region: CASSVATRSGELFF. The CDR3 DNA follows: TGTGCCAGCAGCGTAGCTACGAGATCCGGGGAGCTGTTTTTT.